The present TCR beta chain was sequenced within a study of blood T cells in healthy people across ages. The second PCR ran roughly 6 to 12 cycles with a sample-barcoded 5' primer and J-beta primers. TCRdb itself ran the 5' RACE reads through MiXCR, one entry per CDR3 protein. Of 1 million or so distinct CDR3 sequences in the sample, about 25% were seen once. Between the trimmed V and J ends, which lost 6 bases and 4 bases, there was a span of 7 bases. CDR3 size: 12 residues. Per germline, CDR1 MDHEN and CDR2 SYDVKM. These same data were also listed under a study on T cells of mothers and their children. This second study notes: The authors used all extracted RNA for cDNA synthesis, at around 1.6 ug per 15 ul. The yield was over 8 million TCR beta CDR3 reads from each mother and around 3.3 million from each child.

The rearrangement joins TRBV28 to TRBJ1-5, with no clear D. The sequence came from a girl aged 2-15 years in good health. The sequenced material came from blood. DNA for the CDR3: TGTGCCAGCAGGGGAGCAAATCAGCCCCAGCATTTT. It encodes CASRGANQPQHF.